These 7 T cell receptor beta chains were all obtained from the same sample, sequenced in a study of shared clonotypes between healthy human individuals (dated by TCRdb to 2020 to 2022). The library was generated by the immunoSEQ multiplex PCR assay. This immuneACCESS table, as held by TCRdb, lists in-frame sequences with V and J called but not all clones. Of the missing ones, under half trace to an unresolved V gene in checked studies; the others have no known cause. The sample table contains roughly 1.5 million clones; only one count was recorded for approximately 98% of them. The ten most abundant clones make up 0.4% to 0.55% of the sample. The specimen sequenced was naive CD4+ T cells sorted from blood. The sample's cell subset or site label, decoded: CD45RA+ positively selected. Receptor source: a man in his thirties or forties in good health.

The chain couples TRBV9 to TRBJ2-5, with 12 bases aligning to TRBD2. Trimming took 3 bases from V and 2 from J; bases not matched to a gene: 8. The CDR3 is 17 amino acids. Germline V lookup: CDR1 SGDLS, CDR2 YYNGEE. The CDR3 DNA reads TGTGCCAGCAGCGCACGGACTAGCGGGGATAAACAAGAGACCCAGTACTTC. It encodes CASSARTSGDKQETQYF.

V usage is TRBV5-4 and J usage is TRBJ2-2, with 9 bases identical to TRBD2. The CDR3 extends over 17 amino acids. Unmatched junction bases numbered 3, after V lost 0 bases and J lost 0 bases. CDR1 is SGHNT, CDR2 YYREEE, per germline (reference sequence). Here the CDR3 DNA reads TGTGCCAGCAGCTTGGGAGCGGGAGGCACGAACACCGGGGAGCTGTTTTTT. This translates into CASSLGAGGTNTGELFF.

CDR3 DNA sequence: TGCGCCAGCAGTCCTCCGGGGGCGGGCGAGCAGTACTTC. Its translation: CASSPPGAGEQYF. The V and J genes are TRBV5-1 and TRBJ2-7; either TRBD1 or TRBD2 may supply D (6 bases each). The V gene's germline CDR1 is SGHRS and CDR2 YFSETQ. This CDR3 contains 13 residues. Trimming stripped 5 bases from V and 6 bases from J, with 15 bases between.

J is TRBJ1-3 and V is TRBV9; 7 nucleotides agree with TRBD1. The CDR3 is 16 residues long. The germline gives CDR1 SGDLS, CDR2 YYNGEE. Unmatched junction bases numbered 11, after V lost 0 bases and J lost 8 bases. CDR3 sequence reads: CASSVDRGQGDDTIYF. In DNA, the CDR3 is TGTGCCAGCAGCGTAGATCGAGGTCAGGGGGATGACACCATATATTTT.

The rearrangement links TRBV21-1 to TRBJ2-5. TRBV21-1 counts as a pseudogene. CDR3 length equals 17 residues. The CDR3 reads CASSKELFDLGQETQYF. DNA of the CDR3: TGTGCCAGCAGCAAAGAGTTGTTCGACTTGGGGCAAGAGACCCAGTACTTC.

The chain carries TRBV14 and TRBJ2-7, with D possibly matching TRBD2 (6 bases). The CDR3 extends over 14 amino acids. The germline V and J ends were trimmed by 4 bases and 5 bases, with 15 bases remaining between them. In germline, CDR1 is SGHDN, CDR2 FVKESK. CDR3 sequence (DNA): TGTGCCAGCAGCCTACTAGCCGCCCCCGACGAGCAGTACTTC. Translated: CASSLLAAPDEQYF.

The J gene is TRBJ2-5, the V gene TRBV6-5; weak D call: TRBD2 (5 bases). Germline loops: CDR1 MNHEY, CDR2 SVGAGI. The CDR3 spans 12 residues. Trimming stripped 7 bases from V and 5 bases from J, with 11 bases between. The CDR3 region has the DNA TGTGCCAGCACTTTGGGCGGGGAGACCCAGTACTTC. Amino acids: CASTLGGETQYF.